This is a list of T cell receptor beta chains from one sample in a study of T cell repertoires in cytomegalovirus infection. MiXCR was run by TCRdb on the reads, yielding one entry per CDR3 protein. Found here are 400,000 or so distinct CDR3 sequences, roughly 30% of them singletons; the top ten hold approximately 14%. The sample comprised PBMCs. The origin of the receptors is a human donor in good health (CMV status not recorded). Some clones in this sample may be carry-over from other donors' samples. The CDR3 runs from the conserved cysteine through the conserved F or W. Fields, in order: V gene, J gene, CDR3 length, D gene, clone size, CDR3 DNA, CDR3 protein. A D gene is named only where the DNA matches it firmly. Not all rows give a size; the values are once, few, many and, for expanded clones, a class.

v_call: TRBV30
j_call: TRBJ2-3
cdr3_length: 15
d_call: TRBD1
clone_size: .
cdr3_nt: TGTGCCTACCACCGACAGGGGTCCAGCACAGATACGCAGTATTTT
cdr3_aa: CAYHRQGSSTDTQYF

v_call: TRBV6-1
j_call: TRBJ1-5
cdr3_length: 16
d_call: .
clone_size: many
cdr3_nt: TGTGCCAGCAGTTATTCTATTAGGAACACTAATCAGCCCCAGCATTTT
cdr3_aa: CASSYSIRNTNQPQHF

v_call: TRBV7-8
j_call: TRBJ1-1
cdr3_length: 17
d_call: .
clone_size: many
cdr3_nt: TGTGCCAGCAGCTTATATGGGGGTAAGAACCTGAACACTGAAGCTTTCTTT
cdr3_aa: CASSLYGGKNLNTEAFF

v_call: TRBV7-2
j_call: TRBJ2-5
cdr3_length: 19
d_call: .
clone_size: .
cdr3_nt: TGTGCCAGCAGCTCCATTGGAGGGGGGCAGGGAGCGTACCAAGAGACCCAGTACTTC
cdr3_aa: CASSSIGGGQGAYQETQYF

v_call: TRBV24-1
j_call: TRBJ2-1
cdr3_length: 16
d_call: .
clone_size: .
cdr3_nt: TGTGCCACCAGTGACCGCGGGACTCAGCACTACAATGAGCAGTTCTTC
cdr3_aa: CATSDRGTQHYNEQFF

v_call: TRBV5-6
j_call: TRBJ2-7
cdr3_length: 15
d_call: TRBD1
clone_size: .
cdr3_nt: TGTGCCAGCAGTTCACGGGGACAGGGTTTCTACGAGCAGTACTTC
cdr3_aa: CASSSRGQGFYEQYF

v_call: TRBV20-1
j_call: TRBJ2-5
cdr3_length: 18
d_call: TRBD1
clone_size: .
cdr3_nt: TGCAGTGCTCGTACAGGGACAGGGGGCGGACCCACCCAAGAGACCCAGTACTTC
cdr3_aa: CSARTGTGGGPTQETQYF

v_call: TRBV18
j_call: TRBJ1-4
cdr3_length: 15
d_call: .
clone_size: .
cdr3_nt: TGTGCCAGCTCACCGAGGGAGGGGCCTAATGAAAAACTGTTTTTT
cdr3_aa: CASSPREGPNEKLFF

v_call: TRBV6-2/TRBV6-3
j_call: TRBJ2-1
cdr3_length: 14
d_call: TRBD1
clone_size: few
cdr3_nt: TGTGCCAGCAGCCGGGACAGGGCCCTCAATGAGCAGTTCTTC
cdr3_aa: CASSRDRALNEQFF

v_call: TRBV7-2
j_call: TRBJ1-6
cdr3_length: 12
d_call: .
clone_size: many
cdr3_nt: TGTGCCAGCAGCCACCCGAATTCACCCCTCCACTTT
cdr3_aa: CASSHPNSPLHF

v_call: TRBV6-6
j_call: TRBJ2-7
cdr3_length: 14
d_call: .
clone_size: .
cdr3_nt: TGTGCCCGCATCAAAGGTCTGGGGCCCTACGAGCAGTACTTC
cdr3_aa: CARIKGLGPYEQYF

v_call: TRBV7-9
j_call: TRBJ1-2
cdr3_length: 14
d_call: .
clone_size: many
cdr3_nt: TGTGCCAGCAGCTTGACAGCTACCCCGCATGGCTACACCTTC
cdr3_aa: CASSLTATPHGYTF

v_call: TRBV6-1
j_call: TRBJ1-1
cdr3_length: 15
d_call: .
clone_size: .
cdr3_nt: TGTGCCAGCAGTGAAGCCCCCCTCTTCGGAGGTGAAGCTTTCTTT
cdr3_aa: CASSEAPLFGGEAFF

v_call: TRBV7-2
j_call: TRBJ2-3
cdr3_length: 15
d_call: .
clone_size: .
cdr3_nt: TGTGCCAGCAGCCAAGCCACGCGGGTGGCGTATACGCAGTATTTT
cdr3_aa: CASSQATRVAYTQYF

v_call: TRBV4-1
j_call: TRBJ1-2
cdr3_length: 15
d_call: TRBD1
clone_size: .
cdr3_nt: TGCGCCAGCAGCCGTCGGACAGGAGCTAACTATGGCTACACCTTC
cdr3_aa: CASSRRTGANYGYTF

v_call: TRBV7-2
j_call: TRBJ1-5
cdr3_length: 17
d_call: .
clone_size: many
cdr3_nt: TGTGCCAGCAGCTTAGAACTGGGTGGATATAGCAATCAGCCCCAGCATTTT
cdr3_aa: CASSLELGGYSNQPQHF

v_call: TRBV4-1
j_call: TRBJ1-4
cdr3_length: 15
d_call: .
clone_size: .
cdr3_nt: TGCGCCAGCAGCCCCAGCGGGGCTCTGGTCGTCGAACTGTTTTTT
cdr3_aa: CASSPSGALVVELFF

v_call: TRBV4-1
j_call: TRBJ2-1
cdr3_length: 14
d_call: .
clone_size: .
cdr3_nt: TGCGCCAGCAGCCAAGAGGGTCTCTTGGATGAGCAGTTCTTC
cdr3_aa: CASSQEGLLDEQFF

v_call: TRBV20-1
j_call: TRBJ2-2
cdr3_length: 14
d_call: TRBD2
clone_size: .
cdr3_nt: TGCAGTGCTAGGCCTAGCGGGGGGACCGGGGAGCTGTTTTTT
cdr3_aa: CSARPSGGTGELFF

v_call: TRBV6-1
j_call: TRBJ2-5
cdr3_length: 14
d_call: .
clone_size: .
cdr3_nt: TGTGCCAGCAGCCAACAGGCTAGTCAAGAGACCCAGTACTTC
cdr3_aa: CASSQQASQETQYF

v_call: TRBV9
j_call: TRBJ2-6
cdr3_length: 17
d_call: TRBD1
clone_size: .
cdr3_nt: TGTGCCAGCAGCGCCACAGGGGCCCGAGCGGGGGCCAACGTCCTGACTTTC
cdr3_aa: CASSATGARAGANVLTF

v_call: TRBV19
j_call: TRBJ1-5
cdr3_length: 15
d_call: TRBD1
clone_size: .
cdr3_nt: TGTGCCAGTAGCTGGGGACAGGGAGAGATGCTGCCCCAGCATTTT
cdr3_aa: CASSWGQGEMLPQHF

v_call: TRBV7-9
j_call: TRBJ1-1
cdr3_length: 16
d_call: .
clone_size: few
cdr3_nt: TGTGCCAGCACCCTTAAAGGACCGGGACAGAACACTGAAGCTTTCTTT
cdr3_aa: CASTLKGPGQNTEAFF

v_call: TRBV7-9
j_call: TRBJ2-7
cdr3_length: 16
d_call: .
clone_size: many
cdr3_nt: TGTGCCAGCAGCCCGCTCGCCGGTGGAGACAGCTACGAGCAGTACTTC
cdr3_aa: CASSPLAGGDSYEQYF

v_call: TRBV6-1
j_call: TRBJ1-5
cdr3_length: 14
d_call: .
clone_size: once
cdr3_nt: TGTGCCAGTTGCAGGGGAAATAGCAATCAGCCCCAGCATTTT
cdr3_aa: CASCRGNSNQPQHF

v_call: TRBV7-6
j_call: TRBJ2-1
cdr3_length: 19
d_call: TRBD2
clone_size: .
cdr3_nt: TGTGCCAGCAGCTTAACGGGAACAGCGGGGGCGGGGGTTCGTAATGAGCAGTTCTTC
cdr3_aa: CASSLTGTAGAGVRNEQFF